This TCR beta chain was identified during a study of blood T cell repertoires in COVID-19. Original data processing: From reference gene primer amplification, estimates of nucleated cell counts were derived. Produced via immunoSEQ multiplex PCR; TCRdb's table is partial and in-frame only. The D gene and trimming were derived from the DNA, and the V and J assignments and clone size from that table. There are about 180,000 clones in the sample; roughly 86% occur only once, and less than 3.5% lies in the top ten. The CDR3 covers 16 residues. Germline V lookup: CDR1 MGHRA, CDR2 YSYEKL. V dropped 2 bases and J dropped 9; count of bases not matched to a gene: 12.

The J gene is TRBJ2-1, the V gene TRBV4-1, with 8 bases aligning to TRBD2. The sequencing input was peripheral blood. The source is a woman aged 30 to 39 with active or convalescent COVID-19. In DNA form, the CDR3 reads TGCGCCAGCAGCCAATTCGCCGGGACTAGTAGCATTGAGCAGTTCTTC. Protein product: CASSQFAGTSSIEQFF.